A selection of T cell receptor beta chains follows, all from one sample in a study of blood T cell repertoires in COVID-19. Data came from immunoSEQ multiplex PCR; TCRdb stores just in-frame clones and leaves some out. The sample includes fewer than 150,000 clones, 65% to 85% of them seen just once. Sequencing was performed on peripheral blood. These receptors came from a man in his fifties with acute or convalescent COVID-19. Both conserved end residues are part of each CDR3. Each record gives: D gene, J gene, clone size, V gene, CDR3 protein, CDR3 DNA. A D gene is named only where the DNA matches it firmly. Clone size is not always given. Where it is, it says once, few, many or a class for expanded clones.

D: NA; J: TRBJ2-6; size: NA; V: TRBV3-1/TRBV3-2; CDR3: CASSSRQEPTSGANVLTF; DNA: TGTGCCAGCAGCTCCCGACAGGAGCCTACCTCTGGGGCCAACGTCCTGACTTTC
D: NA; J: TRBJ1-1; size: NA; V: TRBV5-5; CDR3: CASSPGSLNTEAFF; DNA: TGTGCCAGCAGCCCCGGGAGCTTGAACACTGAAGCTTTCTTT
D: NA; J: TRBJ1-2; size: few; V: TRBV15; CDR3: CATSRDHQAGYTF; DNA: TGTGCCACCAGCAGAGATCATCAGGCTGGCTACACCTTC
D: NA; J: TRBJ1-6; size: NA; V: TRBV19; CDR3: CASNRRDNSPLHF; DNA: TGTGCCAGTAACCGCAGGGATAATTCACCCCTCCACTTT
D: NA; J: TRBJ2-3; size: NA; V: TRBV10-3; CDR3: CAISEARVGDTQYF; DNA: TGTGCCATCAGTGAGGCGCGGGTGGGGGATACGCAGTATTTT
D: NA; J: TRBJ1-1; size: NA; V: TRBV5-1; CDR3: CASSVQGQVTEAFF; DNA: TGCGCCAGCAGTGTACAGGGCCAGGTCACTGAAGCTTTCTTT
D: NA; J: TRBJ2-3; size: NA; V: TRBV29-1; CDR3: CSVGRGPDTQYF; DNA: TGCAGCGTTGGGCGGGGCCCAGATACGCAGTATTTT
D: NA; J: TRBJ2-1; size: NA; V: TRBV19; CDR3: CASSHSGVGTDYNEQFF; DNA: TGTGCCAGTAGCCATTCCGGGGTCGGGACTGACTACAATGAGCAGTTCTTC
D: TRBD1; J: TRBJ1-6; size: NA; V: TRBV11-2; CDR3: CASSARQGPRNSPLHF; DNA: TGTGCCAGCAGCGCCCGACAGGGCCCCCGAAATTCACCCCTCCACTTT
D: NA; J: TRBJ2-5; size: NA; V: TRBV7-7; CDR3: CASSLGRTIQETQYF; DNA: TGTGCCAGCAGCTTAGGCCGGACTATCCAAGAGACCCAGTACTTC
D: NA; J: TRBJ1-1; size: NA; V: TRBV18; CDR3: CASSPAPGSTEAFF; DNA: TGTGCCAGCTCACCGGCCCCAGGGTCCACTGAAGCTTTCTTT
D: TRBD2; J: TRBJ2-7; size: NA; V: TRBV7-2; CDR3: CASSLAEGTSRPRSYEQYF; DNA: TGTGCCAGCAGCTTAGCGGAAGGGACTAGCCGTCCTAGGTCCTACGAGCAGTACTTC
D: TRBD2; J: TRBJ2-1; size: NA; V: TRBV3-1/TRBV3-2; CDR3: CASSQDGTSGVRAYNEQFF; DNA: TGTGCCAGCAGCCAAGATGGGACTAGCGGGGTGAGGGCCTACAATGAGCAGTTCTTC
D: NA; J: TRBJ1-2; size: NA; V: TRBV7-6; CDR3: CASSLGGAGYGYTF; DNA: TGTGCCAGCAGCTTAGGGGGCGCTGGCTATGGCTACACCTTC
D: NA; J: TRBJ1-2; size: NA; V: TRBV2; CDR3: CASSQKNFGGKRNGYTF; DNA: TGTGCCAGCAGCCAAAAAAACTTCGGGGGGAAACGGAATGGCTACACCTTC
D: NA; J: TRBJ2-3; size: once; V: TRBV27; CDR3: CASRSVPAGFTDTQYF; DNA: TGTGCCAGCAGAAGTGTCCCGGCAGGGTTCACAGATACGCAGTATTTT
D: NA; J: TRBJ1-2; size: NA; V: TRBV19; CDR3: CASRQVPGRVGYTF; DNA: TGTGCCAGCAGACAGGTCCCGGGTCGTGTTGGCTACACCTTC
D: TRBD1; J: TRBJ1-6; size: once; V: TRBV28; CDR3: CASSLSGQGHNSPLHF; DNA: TGTGCCAGCAGTTTATCGGGACAGGGGCATAATTCACCCCTCCACTTT
D: NA; J: TRBJ1-1; size: NA; V: TRBV5-1; CDR3: CASSLGRNTEAFF; DNA: TGCGCCAGCAGCTTGGGCAGGAACACTGAAGCTTTCTTT
D: NA; J: TRBJ1-4; size: NA; V: TRBV5-6; CDR3: CASSRWAPVGEKLFF; DNA: TGTGCCAGCAGCCGTTGGGCACCCGTCGGAGAAAAACTGTTTTTT
D: TRBD2; J: TRBJ2-3; size: NA; V: TRBV5-4; CDR3: CASSLWTSGITDTQYF; DNA: TGTGCCAGCAGCTTGTGGACTAGCGGGATCACAGATACGCAGTATTTT
D: TRBD2; J: TRBJ2-7; size: NA; V: TRBV3-1/TRBV3-2; CDR3: CASSQRSSGGNEQYF; DNA: TGTGCCAGCAGCCAACGTTCTAGCGGGGGAAACGAGCAGTACTTC
D: NA; J: TRBJ2-6; size: NA; V: TRBV3-1/TRBV3-2; CDR3: CASSPQGANVLTF; DNA: TGTGCCAGCAGCCCCCAGGGGGCCAACGTCCTGACTTTC
D: TRBD2; J: TRBJ2-2; size: NA; V: TRBV7-3; CDR3: CASSSRPGGLVKNTGELFF; DNA: TGTGCCAGCAGCTCACGACCCGGGGGACTAGTTAAGAACACCGGGGAGCTGTTTTTT
D: TRBD1; J: TRBJ2-3; size: NA; V: TRBV18; CDR3: CASSLQGAGDTQYF; DNA: TGTGCCAGCTCACTTCAGGGGGCCGGAGATACGCAGTATTTT
D: NA; J: TRBJ1-1; size: NA; V: TRBV5-4; CDR3: CASSQRPGQMNTEAFF; DNA: TGTGCCAGCAGCCAACGACCGGGACAAATGAACACTGAAGCTTTCTTT
D: TRBD1; J: TRBJ1-3; size: NA; V: TRBV11-2; CDR3: CASSRTGNSGNTIYF; DNA: TGTGCCAGCAGTCGGACAGGGAACTCTGGAAACACCATATATTTT
D: NA; J: TRBJ1-2; size: NA; V: TRBV7-6; CDR3: CASSLARGGGGFDGYTF; DNA: TGTGCCAGCAGCTTAGCGCGTGGGGGCGGGGGTTTTGATGGCTACACCTTC
D: NA; J: TRBJ2-7; size: NA; V: TRBV18; CDR3: CASSPPVSAYYEQYF; DNA: TGTGCCAGCTCACCACCGGTTAGCGCGTACTACGAGCAGTACTTC
D: NA; J: TRBJ1-1; size: few; V: TRBV29-1; CDR3: CSVVGGVTEAFF; DNA: TGCAGCGTTGTGGGGGGGGTCACTGAAGCTTTCTTT
D: TRBD1; J: TRBJ1-6; size: NA; V: TRBV6-5; CDR3: CAINRGQDSPLHF; DNA: TGTGCCATCAACAGGGGGCAAGATTCACCCCTCCACTTT
D: TRBD1; J: TRBJ2-7; size: NA; V: TRBV6-5; CDR3: CASSLDTGAWEQYF; DNA: TGTGCCAGCAGTCTCGATACAGGGGCCTGGGAGCAGTACTTC